This T cell receptor beta chain was recorded in a study of cytomegalovirus exposure and HLA in healthy donors. For the study at large: The early release's HLA-typed donors yielded roughly 85 million unique TCRs.

Note on this clone: As yet, its antigen is unknown.

PCR amplification relied on 60 Vbeta primers (plus 13 Jbeta primers). Per the original data handling: Some 9.9 million of 70 million to 80 million unique TCR beta chains were shared, per a later count. Assay used: immunoSEQ multiplex PCR; TCRdb lists only in-frame clones, some missing. Clonal size and the V and J genes are those of that table, whereas D and trimming came from the DNA. The sample carries 180,000 or so clones, approximately 85% recorded once. V lost 5 bases and J lost 4; bases outside the gene matches: 12. The germline CDR1 and CDR2 sequences are MNHNY and SVGAGI (reference sequence). This CDR3 has 16 amino acids. The study, taken as a whole, reports: Cytomegalovirus status, reportedly, was diagnosed with high specificity and sensitivity by the classifier. Earlier analysis yielded a pattern in which most TCR beta V segments were productive about 90% or about 30% of the time.

The chain uses TRBV6-6 and TRBJ2-7, with 9 bases lining up with TRBD2. The source is a man between 18 and 29 years old in good health and CMV-seropositive. The specimen was PBMCs. The CDR3, as DNA: TGTGCCAGCAGTCAAAGTTCTTCGGCGGGGGGGTACGAGCAGTACTTC. It encodes CASSQSSSAGGYEQYF.